This T cell receptor beta chain was identified in a study of vaccination effects on CD4 cells after COVID-19. Findings and limits, study-wide: Healthy vaccinees' vaccine-induced clones included only 1 of 255 that recognized common cold coronaviruses. The study found marked clonal contraction of infection- and vaccine-induced clones late after vaccination.

About this clone: Its antigen remains unknown.

Trimming removed 4 bases from V and 2 bases from J, with 19 bases in between. The germline V gene encodes CDR1 SGHDT and CDR2 YYEEEE. The CDR3 is 18 residues long. Within the ViraFEST assay, antigen-specific CD4+ T cells underwent expansion with viral peptide pools prior to sequencing. Culture proceeded for approximately 10 days, and CD4+ T cells were then isolated. Everyone in the study got two shots of either the BNT162b2 or mRNA-1273 vaccine. They grew over 1.5 million PBMC in each well, adding around 10 IU/ml IL-2 and about 9.5 ug/ml peptides. Assay used: immunoSEQ multiplex PCR; TCRdb lists only in-frame clones, some missing. The data hold tens of thousands of clones, with around 78% observed a single time.

This receptor was identified in a human donor who received a COVID-19 vaccine. The V call is TRBV5-6, the J call TRBJ2-6; D not certain. The starting material was CD4+ T cells from PBMCs cultured with HCoV-OC43 spike peptides, obtained after COVID-19 vaccination. Subset: HCoV-OC43 spike overlapping peptide pool stimulation. The CDR3 here is CASSRHSPMVAGANVLTF. Written as DNA, the CDR3 is TGTGCCAGCAGCCGACATAGTCCGATGGTGGCTGGGGCCAACGTCCTGACTTTC.